These T cell receptor beta chains were read from a single sample in a study of T cell responses to AZD1222 COVID-19 vaccine. Profiled with immunoSEQ multiplex PCR; TCRdb holds only in-frame clones, not every one. This sample yields roughly 180,000 clones, of which approximately 90% are seen a single time; under 2% belongs to the top ten. Sequencing was performed on peripheral blood, taken 28 days after the second AZD1222 dose. These receptors came from an adult who received the AZD1222 COVID-19 vaccine. CDR3s include the opening cysteine and the closing phenylalanine or tryptophan. D genes are given only for firm matches. Some rows mark clone size as missing; the rest say once, few, many or name a class of expanded clone.

TRBD2	TRBV3-1/TRBV3-2	NA	TRBJ2-3	CASSRQLAGGEDTQYF	TGTGCCAGCAGTCGACAACTAGCGGGGGGGGAAGATACGCAGTATTTT
NA	TRBV4-1	NA	TRBJ1-1	CASSQGVSRGPTEAFF	TGCGCCAGCAGCCAAGGTGTATCTAGGGGTCCCACTGAAGCTTTCTTT
TRBD2	TRBV7-9	few	TRBJ2-3	CASSIPRRASGGEISTDTQYF	TGTGCCAGCAGCATCCCCCGCAGGGCTAGCGGGGGGGAAATAAGCACAGATACGCAGTATTTT
NA	TRBV24-1	NA	TRBJ2-2	CATSGSRSNTGELFF	TGTGCCACCAGTGGAAGCAGGTCGAACACCGGGGAGCTGTTTTTT
NA	TRBV30	NA	TRBJ1-4	CAWSKTGATNEKLFF	TGTGCCTGGAGTAAGACGGGTGCAACTAATGAAAAACTGTTTTTT
NA	TRBV29-1	NA	TRBJ2-1	CSVYPGNEQFF	TGCAGCGTTTACCCAGGAAATGAGCAGTTCTTC
TRBD1	TRBV24-1	NA	TRBJ2-1	CATSDRPGQGSSYNEQFF	TGTGCCACCAGTGACAGGCCGGGACAGGGTAGTTCCTACAATGAGCAGTTCTTC
NA	TRBV4-2	NA	TRBJ2-7	CASSQEPPGRGGYEQYF	TGTGCCAGCAGCCAAGAGCCCCCCGGGAGAGGTGGGTACGAGCAGTACTTC
TRBD1	TRBV18	NA	TRBJ2-2	CASSRQTGINTGELFF	TGTGCCAGCTCACGCCAGACAGGGATCAACACCGGGGAGCTGTTTTTT
TRBD2	TRBV30	once	TRBJ2-7	CALTSQSSYEQYF	TGTGCCTTGACTAGCCAAAGCTCCTACGAGCAGTACTTC
TRBD2	TRBV19	NA	TRBJ2-2	CASSQTWGLATNTGELFF	TGTGCCAGTAGTCAAACATGGGGACTAGCGACGAACACCGGGGAGCTGTTTTTT
TRBD1	TRBV15	NA	TRBJ1-4	CATSSRDRGLLEKLFF	TGTGCCACCAGCAGCCGGGACAGGGGGCTTCTGGAAAAACTGTTTTTT
TRBD2	TRBV7-3	NA	TRBJ2-5	CASSSNPLAGQETQYF	TGTGCCAGCAGCTCTAACCCACTAGCGGGGCAAGAGACCCAGTACTTC
NA	TRBV4-1	NA	TRBJ2-7	CASSQVEFTYEQYF	TGCGCCAGCAGCCAAGTGGAGTTTACCTACGAGCAGTACTTC
NA	TRBV19	NA	TRBJ1-2	CASSIGAGGRGYTF	TGTGCCAGTAGTATCGGGGCCGGCGGTCGTGGCTACACCTTC
NA	TRBV9	NA	TRBJ1-2	CASSLTPSGGGLDGYTF	TGTGCCAGCAGCCTAACACCCTCCGGGGGGGGGCTTGATGGCTACACCTTC
NA	TRBV18	once	TRBJ1-3	CASSPDRAGNTIYF	TGTGCCAGCTCACCTGACAGAGCTGGAAACACCATATATTTT
NA	TRBV29-1	NA	TRBJ2-5	CSVEDLEGLGETQYF	TGCAGCGTTGAAGATCTTGAGGGGTTGGGAGAGACCCAGTACTTC
NA	TRBV7-2	NA	TRBJ1-2	CASSPQGLLANYGYTF	TGTGCCAGCAGCCCACAGGGCCTTCTAGCTAACTATGGCTACACCTTC
TRBD1	TRBV19	NA	TRBJ1-6	CASDQGALSYNSPLHF	TGTGCCAGCGACCAGGGGGCCTTGTCCTATAATTCACCCCTCCACTTT
NA	TRBV5-4	NA	TRBJ1-2	CASSFRRTGGYTF	TGTGCCAGCAGTTTCAGGCGAACGGGAGGCTACACCTTC
TRBD2	TRBV10-3	NA	TRBJ2-5	CATGLAGHQETQYF	TGTGCCACGGGACTAGCGGGACATCAAGAGACCCAGTACTTC